This T cell receptor beta chain comes out of a study of PD-1 blockade in classical Hodgkin lymphoma. Study-level background: The study gave patients nivolumab 3 mg/kg intravenously every 2 weeks. Overall study findings and caveats: Sources of repertoire differences remain undefined, possibly disease activity or prior therapy.

The method was immunoSEQ multiplex PCR; TCRdb's version includes in-frame clones alone and lacks a portion of them. The sample consists of under 70,000 clones, about 64% of them appearing once. Each patient relapsed following autologous stem cell transplantation, and prior brentuximab vedotin exposure differed. The best responses consisted of complete response, partial response or progressive disease. Germline values: CDR1 SNHLY, CDR2 FYNNEI. The CDR3 is made up of 17 amino acids. V lost 2 bases to trimming and J lost 0 bases; unmatched junction nucleotides: 5. To note about this clone: What it binds is not known.

The genes are TRBV2 and TRBJ2-3, with 10 bases fitting TRBD2. This sequence was found in a human donor with classical Hodgkin lymphoma. The material was peripheral blood mononuclear cells (PBMCs), obtained before the second cycle of nivolumab. CDR3 sequence reads: CASSEWGLALSTDTQYF. CDR3 in DNA: TGTGCCAGCAGTGAATGGGGACTAGCGTTAAGCACAGATACGCAGTATTTT.